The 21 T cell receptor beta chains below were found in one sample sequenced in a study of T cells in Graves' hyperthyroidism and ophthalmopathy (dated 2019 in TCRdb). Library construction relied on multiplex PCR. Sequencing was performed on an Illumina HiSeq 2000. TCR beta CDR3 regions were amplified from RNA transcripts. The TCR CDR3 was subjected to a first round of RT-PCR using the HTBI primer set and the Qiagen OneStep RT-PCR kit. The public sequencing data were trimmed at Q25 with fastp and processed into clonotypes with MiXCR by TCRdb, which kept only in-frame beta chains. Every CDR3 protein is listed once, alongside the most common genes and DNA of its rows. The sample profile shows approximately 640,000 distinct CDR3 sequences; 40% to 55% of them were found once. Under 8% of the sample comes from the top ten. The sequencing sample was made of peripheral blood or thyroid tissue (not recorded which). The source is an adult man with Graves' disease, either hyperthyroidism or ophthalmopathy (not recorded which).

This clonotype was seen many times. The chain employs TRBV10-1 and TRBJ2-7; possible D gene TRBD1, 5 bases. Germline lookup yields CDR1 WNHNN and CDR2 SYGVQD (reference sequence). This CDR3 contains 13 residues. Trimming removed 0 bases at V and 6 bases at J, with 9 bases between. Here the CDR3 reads CASSESLGLEQYF. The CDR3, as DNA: TGCGCCAGCAGTGAGTCATTGGGGCTCGAGCAGTACTTC.

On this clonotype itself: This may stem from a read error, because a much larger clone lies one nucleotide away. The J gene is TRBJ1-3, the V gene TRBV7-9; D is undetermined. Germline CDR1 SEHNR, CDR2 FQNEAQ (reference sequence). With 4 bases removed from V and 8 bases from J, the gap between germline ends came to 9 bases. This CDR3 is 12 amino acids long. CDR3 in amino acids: CASSYAGYTIYF. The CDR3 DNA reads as TGTGCCAGCAGCTACGCCGGATACACCATATATTTT. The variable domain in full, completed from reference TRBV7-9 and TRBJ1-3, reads DTGVSQNPRHKITKRGQNVTFRCDPISEHNRLYWYRQTLGQGPEFLTYFQNEAQLEKSRLLSDRFSAERPKGSFSTLEIQRTEQGDSAMYLCASSYAGYTIYFGEGSWLTVV.

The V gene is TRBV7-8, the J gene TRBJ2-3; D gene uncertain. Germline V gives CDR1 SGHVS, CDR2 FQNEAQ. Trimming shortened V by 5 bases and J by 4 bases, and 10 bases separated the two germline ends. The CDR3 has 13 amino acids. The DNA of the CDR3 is TGTGCCAGCAGCGATCCTATAGCAGATACGCAGTATTTT. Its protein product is CASSDPIADTQYF. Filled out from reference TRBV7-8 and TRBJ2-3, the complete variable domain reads GAGVSQSPRYKVAKRGQDVALRCDPISGHVSLFWYQQALGQGPEFLTYFQNEAQLDKSGLPSDRFFAERPEGSVSTLKIQRTQQEDSAVYLCASSDPIADTQYFGPGTRLTVL.

CDR3 nucleotide sequence: TGTGCCATCAAGGCGACGGGGGTCACCGGGGAGCTGTTTTTT. This encodes CAIKATGVTGELFF. The chain has TRBV10-3 and TRBJ2-2, with D possibly matching TRBD2 (6 bases). Germline V lookup: CDR1 ENHRY, CDR2 SYGVKD. Between the trimmed V and J ends, which lost 7 bases and 4 bases, there was a span of 13 bases. CDR3 size: 14 residues.

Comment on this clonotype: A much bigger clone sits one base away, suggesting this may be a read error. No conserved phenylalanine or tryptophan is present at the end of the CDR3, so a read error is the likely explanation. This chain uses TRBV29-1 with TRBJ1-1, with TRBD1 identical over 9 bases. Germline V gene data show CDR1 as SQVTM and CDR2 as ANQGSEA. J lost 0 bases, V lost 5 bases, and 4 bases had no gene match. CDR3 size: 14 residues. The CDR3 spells CSVHRGRVNTEAFL. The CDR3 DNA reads TGCAGCGTTCACAGGGGGCGGGTGAACACTGAAGCTTTCCTT.

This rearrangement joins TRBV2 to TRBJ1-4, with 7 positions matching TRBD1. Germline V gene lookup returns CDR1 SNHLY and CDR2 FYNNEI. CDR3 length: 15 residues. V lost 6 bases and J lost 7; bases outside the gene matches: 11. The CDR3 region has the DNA TGTGCCAGCAGGGTCCAGGAGGGGGCTTCTGAAAAACTGTTTTTT. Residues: CASRVQEGASEKLFF.

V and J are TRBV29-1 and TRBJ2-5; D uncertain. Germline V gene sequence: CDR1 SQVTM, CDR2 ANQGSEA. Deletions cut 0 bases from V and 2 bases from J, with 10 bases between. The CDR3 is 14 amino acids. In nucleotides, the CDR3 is TGCAGCGTTGAAGATGACCTGAGGCAAGAGACCCAGTACTTC. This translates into CSVEDDLRQETQYF.

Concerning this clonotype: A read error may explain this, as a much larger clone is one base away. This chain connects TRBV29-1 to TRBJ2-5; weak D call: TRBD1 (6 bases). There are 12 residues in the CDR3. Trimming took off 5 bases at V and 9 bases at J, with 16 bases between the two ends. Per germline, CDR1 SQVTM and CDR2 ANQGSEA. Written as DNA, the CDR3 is TGCAGCGTTCATACAGGGATGGAGGCCCAGTACTTC. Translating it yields CSVHTGMEAQYF.

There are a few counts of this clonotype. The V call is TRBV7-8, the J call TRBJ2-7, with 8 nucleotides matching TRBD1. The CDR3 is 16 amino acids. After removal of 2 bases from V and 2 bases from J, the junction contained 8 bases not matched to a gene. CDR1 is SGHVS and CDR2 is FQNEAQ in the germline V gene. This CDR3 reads CASSLSRGRGPYEQYF. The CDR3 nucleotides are TGTGCCAGCAGCTTAAGCAGGGGGCGAGGTCCCTACGAGCAGTACTTC.

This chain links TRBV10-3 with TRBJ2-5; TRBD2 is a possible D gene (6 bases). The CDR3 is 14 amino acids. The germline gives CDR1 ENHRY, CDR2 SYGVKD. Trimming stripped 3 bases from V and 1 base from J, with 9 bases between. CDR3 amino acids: CAISDAGIQETQYF. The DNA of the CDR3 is TGTGCCATCAGTGATGCGGGAATCCAAGAGACCCAGTACTTC.

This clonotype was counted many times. The CDR3 nucleotides read TGCAGTGCTGGACCAGACGACTCCTACGAGCAGTACTTC. Its protein product is CSAGPDDSYEQYF. The V call is TRBV20-1, the J call TRBJ2-7; D is undetermined. Trimming took 5 bases from V and 0 from J, leaving 11 bases between them. Germline CDR1 reads DFQATT; CDR2 reads SNEGSKA (reference sequence). The length of the CDR3 is 13 residues.

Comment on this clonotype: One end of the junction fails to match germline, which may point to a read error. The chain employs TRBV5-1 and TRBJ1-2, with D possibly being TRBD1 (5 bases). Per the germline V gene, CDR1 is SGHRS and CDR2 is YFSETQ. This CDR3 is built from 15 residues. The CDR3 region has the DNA TGTGCCAGCAGCTTGGTTTTGACAGTTCAAGGTGGCTACACCTTC. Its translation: CASSLVLTVQGGYTF. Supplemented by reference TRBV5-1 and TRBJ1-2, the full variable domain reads KAGVTQTPRYLIKTRGQQVTLSCSPISGHRSVSWYQQTPGQGLQFLFEYFSETQRNKGNFPGRFSGRQFSNSRSEMNVSTLELGDSALYLCASSLVLTVQGGYTFGSGTRLTVV.

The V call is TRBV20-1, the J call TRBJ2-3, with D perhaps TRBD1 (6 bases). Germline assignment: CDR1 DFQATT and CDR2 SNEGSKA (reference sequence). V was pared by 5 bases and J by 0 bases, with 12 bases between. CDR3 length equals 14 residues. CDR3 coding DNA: TGCAGTGCTGACTTAGGGGGAAGCACAGATACGCAGTATTTT. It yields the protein CSADLGGSTDTQYF.

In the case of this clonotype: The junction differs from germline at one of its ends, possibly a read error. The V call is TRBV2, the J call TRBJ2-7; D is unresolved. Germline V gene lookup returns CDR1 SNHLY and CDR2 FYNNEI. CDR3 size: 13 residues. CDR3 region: CASLGLGSYEQHF. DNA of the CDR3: TGTGCCAGCCTTGGCCTTGGCTCCTACGAGCAGCACTTC.

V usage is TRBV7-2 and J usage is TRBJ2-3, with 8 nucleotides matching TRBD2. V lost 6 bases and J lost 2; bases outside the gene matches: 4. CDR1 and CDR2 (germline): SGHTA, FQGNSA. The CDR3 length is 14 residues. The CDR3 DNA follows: TGTGCCAGCAGGGCGGGGGGCTCCACAGATACGCAGTATTTT. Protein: CASRAGGSTDTQYF.

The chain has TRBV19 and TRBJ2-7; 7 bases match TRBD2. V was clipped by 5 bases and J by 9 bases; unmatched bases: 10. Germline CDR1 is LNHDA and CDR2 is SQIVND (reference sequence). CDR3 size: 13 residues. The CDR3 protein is CASSSRTRGGQYF. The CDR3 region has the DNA TGTGCCAGTAGTTCGAGGACTAGGGGCGGGCAGTACTTC.

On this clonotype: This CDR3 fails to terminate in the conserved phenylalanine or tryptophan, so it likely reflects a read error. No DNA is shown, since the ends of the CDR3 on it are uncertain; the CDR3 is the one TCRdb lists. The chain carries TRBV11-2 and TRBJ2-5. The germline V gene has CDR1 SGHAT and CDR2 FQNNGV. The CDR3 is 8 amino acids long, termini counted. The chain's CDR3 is CASSHQTP.

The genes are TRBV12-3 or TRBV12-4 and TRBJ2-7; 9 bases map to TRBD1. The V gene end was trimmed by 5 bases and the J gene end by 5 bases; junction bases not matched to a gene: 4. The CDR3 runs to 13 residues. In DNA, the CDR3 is TGTGCCAGCAGTAAGGGACAGGGAGACGAGCAGTACTTC. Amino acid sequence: CASSKGQGDEQYF.

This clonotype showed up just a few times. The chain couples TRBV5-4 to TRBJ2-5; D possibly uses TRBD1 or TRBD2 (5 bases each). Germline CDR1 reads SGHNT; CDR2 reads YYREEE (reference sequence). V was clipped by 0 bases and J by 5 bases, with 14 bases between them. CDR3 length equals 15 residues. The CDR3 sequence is CASSLGDVIGETQYF. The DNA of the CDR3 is TGTGCCAGCAGCTTGGGGGACGTGATCGGGGAGACCCAGTACTTC.

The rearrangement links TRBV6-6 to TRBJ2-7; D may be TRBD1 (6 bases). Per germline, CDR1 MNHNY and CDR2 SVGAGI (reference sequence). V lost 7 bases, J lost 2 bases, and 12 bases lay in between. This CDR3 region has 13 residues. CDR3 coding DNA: TGTGCCAGCACCTCGACAGGTCCCTACGAGCAGTACTTC. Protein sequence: CASTSTGPYEQYF.

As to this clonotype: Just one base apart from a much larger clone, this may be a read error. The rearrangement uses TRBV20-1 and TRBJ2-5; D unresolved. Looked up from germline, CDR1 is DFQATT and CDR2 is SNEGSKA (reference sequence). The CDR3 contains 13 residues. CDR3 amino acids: CSAGLRTQETQHF. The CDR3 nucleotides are TGCAGTGCTGGCCTACGGACCCAAGAGACCCAGCACTTC.